The T cell receptor beta chain described here comes from a study of blood T cell repertoires in COVID-19. Overall study: Acute and convalescent COVID-19 specimens originated in the United States, Italy and Spain.

Source study methods: Reference gene primer amplification yielded estimated nucleated cell counts. Measured with immunoSEQ multiplex PCR; TCRdb has only the in-frame clones, and not every one. D and trimming were read from the DNA, whereas the V and J calls and clone size are those reported in that table. The sample records around 480,000 clones, roughly 87% being singletons. Cohort allocation depended upon clinical history that participants reported. V shed 5 bases and J shed 9 bases, with 17 bases lying between them. This CDR3 has 14 amino acids. In germline, CDR1 is GTSNPN, CDR2 SVGIG (reference sequence).

This TCR was sampled from a woman younger than 35 who had recovered from COVID-19. The V and J genes are TRBV30 and TRBJ1-6; D perhaps matches TRBD1 (5 bases). The source material was PBMCs or T cells enriched from blood (not recorded which). CDR3 in amino acids: CAWGQGLRFSPLHF. CDR3 in DNA: TGTGCCTGGGGCCAGGGACTGAGGTTTTCACCCCTCCACTTT.